This TCR beta chain was sequenced for a study of blood T cell repertoires in COVID-19. Looking at the study overall: Collection of acute and convalescent COVID-19 samples took place in the United States, Italy and Spain. PBMCs, B-cell-depleted T cells, or T cells were the source of the cDNA or gDNA that made up the material.

Worth noting for this clone: The junction departs from the called germline gene at one end, perhaps through a read error. This CDR3 is also generated by other DNA sequences in the sample.

Original methodology: Counts of nucleated cells, estimated from reference gene primer amplification, were obtained. Data came from immunoSEQ multiplex PCR; TCRdb stores just in-frame clones and leaves some out. The V and J calls and clone size are taken from that table; D and trimming were inferred from the DNA. Among under 200,000 clones listed, around four fifths were seen once. The length of the CDR3 is 15 residues. Germline V CDR1 and CDR2: SGHTA, FQGTGA. The sequencing sample was made of peripheral blood. This receptor was obtained from a woman older than 75 with acute or convalescent COVID-19. This rearrangement joins TRBV7-3 to TRBJ2-3; 10 nucleotides agree with TRBD2. The CDR3 here is CASSRSGGGPDTQYF. The CDR3 DNA reads TGCGCCAGCAGCCGCAGCGGGGGGGGCCCAGATACGCAGTATTTT.